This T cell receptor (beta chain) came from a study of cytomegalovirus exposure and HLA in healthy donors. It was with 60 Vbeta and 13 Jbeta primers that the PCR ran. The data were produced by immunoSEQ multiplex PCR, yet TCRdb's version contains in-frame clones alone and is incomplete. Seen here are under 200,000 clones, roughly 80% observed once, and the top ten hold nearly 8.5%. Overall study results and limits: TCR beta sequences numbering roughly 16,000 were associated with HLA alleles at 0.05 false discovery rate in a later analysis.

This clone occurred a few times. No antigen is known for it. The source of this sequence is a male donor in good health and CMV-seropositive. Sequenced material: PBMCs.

The CDR3 spells CASSQGRSYEQYF. CDR3 nucleotide sequence: TGCGCCAGCAGCCAAGGGCGGTCCTACGAGCAGTACTTC. The chain combines TRBV4-3 with TRBJ2-7; D uncertain. Germline values: CDR1 LGHNA, CDR2 YSLEER. The CDR3 loop spans 13 amino acids. The ends were cut back, 1 base at V and 1 base at J, with 5 bases in the middle.